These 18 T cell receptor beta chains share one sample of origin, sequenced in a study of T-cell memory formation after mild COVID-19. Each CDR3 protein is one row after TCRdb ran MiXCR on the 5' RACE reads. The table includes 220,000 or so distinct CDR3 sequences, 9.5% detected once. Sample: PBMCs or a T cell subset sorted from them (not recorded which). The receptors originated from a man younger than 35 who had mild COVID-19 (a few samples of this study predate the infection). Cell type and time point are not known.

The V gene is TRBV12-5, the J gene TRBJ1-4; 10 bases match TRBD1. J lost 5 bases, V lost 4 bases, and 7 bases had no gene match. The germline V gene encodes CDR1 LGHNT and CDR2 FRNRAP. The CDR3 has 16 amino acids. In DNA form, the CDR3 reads TGTGCTAGTGGTTGGAACCCGGGACAGGGGAATGAAAAACTGTTTTTT. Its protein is CASGWNPGQGNEKLFF.

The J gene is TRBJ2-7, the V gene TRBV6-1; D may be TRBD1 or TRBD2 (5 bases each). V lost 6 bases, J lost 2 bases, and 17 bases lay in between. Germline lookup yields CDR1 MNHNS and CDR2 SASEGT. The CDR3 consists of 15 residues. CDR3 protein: CASRSGAPPPYEQYF. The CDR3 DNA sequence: TGTGCCAGCAGATCCGGGGCTCCACCACCCTACGAGCAGTACTTC.

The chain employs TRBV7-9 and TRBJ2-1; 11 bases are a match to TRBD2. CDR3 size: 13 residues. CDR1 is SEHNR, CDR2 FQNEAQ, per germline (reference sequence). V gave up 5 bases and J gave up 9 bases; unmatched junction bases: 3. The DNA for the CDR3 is TGTGCCAGCAGCGGGACTAGCGGATTTGAGCAGTTCTTC. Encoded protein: CASSGTSGFEQFF.

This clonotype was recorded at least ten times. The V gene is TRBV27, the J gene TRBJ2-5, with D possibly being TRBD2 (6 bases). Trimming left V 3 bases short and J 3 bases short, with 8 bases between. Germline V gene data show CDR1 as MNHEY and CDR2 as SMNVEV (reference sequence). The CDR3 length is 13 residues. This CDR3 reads CASSFGGKETQYF. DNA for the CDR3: TGTGCCAGCAGTTTTGGAGGGAAAGAGACCCAGTACTTC.

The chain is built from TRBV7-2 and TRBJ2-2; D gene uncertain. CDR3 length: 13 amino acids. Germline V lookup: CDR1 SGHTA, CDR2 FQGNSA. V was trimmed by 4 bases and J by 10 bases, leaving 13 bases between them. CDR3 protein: CASSSRPSSELFF. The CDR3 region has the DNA TGTGCCAGCAGCTCCCGACCCAGTTCGGAGCTGTTTTTT.

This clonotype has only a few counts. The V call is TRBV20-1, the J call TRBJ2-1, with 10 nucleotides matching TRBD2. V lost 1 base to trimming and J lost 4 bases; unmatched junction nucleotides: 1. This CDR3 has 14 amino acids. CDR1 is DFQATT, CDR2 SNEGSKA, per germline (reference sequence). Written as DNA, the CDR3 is TGCAGTGCTAGAGGACTAGCGGGTTACAATGAGCAGTTCTTC. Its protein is CSARGLAGYNEQFF.

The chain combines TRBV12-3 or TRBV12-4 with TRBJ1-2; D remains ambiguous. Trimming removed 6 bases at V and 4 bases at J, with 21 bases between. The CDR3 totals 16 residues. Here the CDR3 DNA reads TGTGCCAGCAGCCCTGCGCGCCCTCAGAGGCGCTATGGCTACACCTTC. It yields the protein CASSPARPQRRYGYTF.

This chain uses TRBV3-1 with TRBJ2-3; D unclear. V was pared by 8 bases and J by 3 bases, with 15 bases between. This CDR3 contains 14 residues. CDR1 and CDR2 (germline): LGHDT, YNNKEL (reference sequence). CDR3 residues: CASVKDRLTDTQYF. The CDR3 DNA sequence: TGTGCCAGCGTAAAAGATAGACTTACAGATACGCAGTATTTT.

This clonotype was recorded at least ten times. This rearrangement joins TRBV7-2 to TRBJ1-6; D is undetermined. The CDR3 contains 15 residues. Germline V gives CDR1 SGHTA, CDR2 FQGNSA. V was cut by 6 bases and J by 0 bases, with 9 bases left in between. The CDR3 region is CASRGSGSYNSPLHF. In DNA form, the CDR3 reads TGTGCCAGCAGGGGGTCGGGCTCCTATAATTCACCCCTCCACTTT.

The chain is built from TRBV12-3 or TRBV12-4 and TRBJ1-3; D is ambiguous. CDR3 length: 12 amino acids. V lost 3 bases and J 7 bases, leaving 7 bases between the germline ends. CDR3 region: CASSLILNTIYF. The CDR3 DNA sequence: TGTGCCAGCAGTTTGATACTGAACACCATATATTTT.

The CDR3 DNA reads as TGTGCCAGTAGTGCTCTTGGACAGCTAATGGAGCAGTACTTC. This gives the protein CASSALGQLMEQYF. The chain joins TRBV19 to TRBJ2-7; TRBD1 might be the D (6 bases). The CDR3 extends over 14 amino acids. Trimming pared 5 bases from V and 7 bases from J, leaving 18 bases between. CDR1 LNHDA and CDR2 SQIVND come from the germline V gene (reference sequence).

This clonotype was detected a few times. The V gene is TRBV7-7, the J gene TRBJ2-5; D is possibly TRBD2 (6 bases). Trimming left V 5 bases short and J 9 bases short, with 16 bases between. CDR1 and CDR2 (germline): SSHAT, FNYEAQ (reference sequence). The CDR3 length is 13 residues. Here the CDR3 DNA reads TGTGCCAGCAGCCGACTAGACCCGCCGGCCCAGTACTTC. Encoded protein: CASSRLDPPAQYF.

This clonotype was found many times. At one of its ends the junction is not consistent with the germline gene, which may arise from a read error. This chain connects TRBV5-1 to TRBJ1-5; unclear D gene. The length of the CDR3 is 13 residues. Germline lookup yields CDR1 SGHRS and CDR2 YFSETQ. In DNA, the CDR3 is TGTGCCAGCAGCTTAGGGAGCAATCAGCCCCAGCATTTT. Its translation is CASSLGSNQPQHF.

The CDR3 DNA sequence: TGTGCCAGCAGCCAAAACCCGGACTCCCTTGGCTACACCTTC. It encodes CASSQNPDSLGYTF. The genes are TRBV14 and TRBJ1-2; the D is unclear. Trimming stripped 2 bases from V and 7 bases from J, with 14 bases between. In germline, CDR1 is SGHDN, CDR2 FVKESK. The CDR3 is made up of 14 amino acids.

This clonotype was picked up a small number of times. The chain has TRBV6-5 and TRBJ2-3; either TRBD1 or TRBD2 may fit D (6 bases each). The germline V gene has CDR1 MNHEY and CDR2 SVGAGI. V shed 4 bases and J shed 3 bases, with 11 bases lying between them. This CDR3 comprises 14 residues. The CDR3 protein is CASSSPGATDTQYF. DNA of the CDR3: TGTGCCAGCAGTTCCCCGGGGGCAACAGATACGCAGTATTTT.

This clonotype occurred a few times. The CDR3: CASSQNGGGGTDTQYF. The CDR3 DNA follows: TGTGCCAGCAGCCAAAACGGGGGAGGGGGCACAGATACGCAGTATTTT. The gene calls are TRBV12-3 or TRBV12-4 and TRBJ2-3, with 7 bases identical to TRBD2. V was pared by 6 bases and J by 1 base, with 10 bases of the junction left unmatched. The CDR3 is made up of 16 amino acids.

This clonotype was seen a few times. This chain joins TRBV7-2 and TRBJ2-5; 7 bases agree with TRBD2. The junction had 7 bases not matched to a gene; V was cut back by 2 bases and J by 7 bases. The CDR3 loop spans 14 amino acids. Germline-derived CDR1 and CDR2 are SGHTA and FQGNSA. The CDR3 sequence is CASSLSGTTGTQYF. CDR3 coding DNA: TGTGCCAGCAGCTTATCCGGGACTACGGGGACCCAGTACTTC.

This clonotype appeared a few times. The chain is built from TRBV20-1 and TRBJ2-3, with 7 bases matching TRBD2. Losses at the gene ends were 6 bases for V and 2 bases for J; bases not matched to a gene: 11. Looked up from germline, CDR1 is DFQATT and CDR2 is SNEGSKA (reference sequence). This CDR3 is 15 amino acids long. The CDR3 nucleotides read TGCAGTGCCCGAAACCTAGCGGACCTCACAGATACGCAGTATTTT. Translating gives CSARNLADLTDTQYF.